The entry below describes one T cell receptor (beta chain). Germline CDR1 is MDHEN and CDR2 is SYDVKM. The CDR3 has 14 amino acids. The ends were cut back, 5 bases at V and 7 bases at J, with 15 bases in the middle. These data come from a study of shared clonotypes between healthy human individuals. Clones were read by immunoSEQ multiplex PCR, and TCRdb kept only the in-frame ones, dropping some. The sample contains about 2 million clones, roughly 94% of which appear only once. Input material: naive CD4+ T cells sorted from blood. As to subset: CD45RA+ positively selected. This rearrangement joins TRBV28 to TRBJ2-1; tentatively, D is TRBD1 or TRBD2 (5 bases each). This clonotype was obtained from a man aged 18 to 29 in good health. CDR3 sequence (DNA): TGTGCCAGCAGTGGGGCGTTGGGAGAGAATGAGCAGTTCTTC. Its protein is CASSGALGENEQFF. Combining the CDR3 with reference TRBV28 and TRBJ2-1 gives the whole variable domain DVKVTQSSRYLVKRTGEKVFLECVQDMDHENMFWYRQDPGLGLRLIYFSYDVKMKEKGDIPEGYSVSREKKERFSLILESASTNQTSMYLCASSGALGENEQFFGPGTRLTVL.